The source of this TCR beta chain is a study of HIV-infected patients and healthy controls. Notes on the study in general: During therapy, HIV-associated CDR3s fell significantly in frequency, while CMV-associated CDR3s did not change significantly.

The table lists this clonotype with many counts. Its antigen is as yet unknown. The germline CDR1 and CDR2 sequences are SEHNR and FQNEAQ (reference sequence). Trimming cost V 2 bases and J 1 base, with 12 bases left between them. CDR3 length equals 15 residues. No cell fractionation was done, so the repertoire covers all unsorted peripheral blood T cells. Reverse transcription used approximately 500 ng RNA and constant-region primers for alpha and beta. Alpha and beta chain libraries were made separately by chain-specific third strand synthesis with multiplexing indices. Using its own MiXCR run on the 5' RACE reads, TCRdb lists one record per CDR3 protein. Of approximately 7,000 distinct CDR3 sequences in the sample, roughly 10% are singletons; the top ten hold about 18%.

V gene TRBV7-9 combines with J gene TRBJ2-7, with D uncertain. The sequences come from blood, collected before antiretroviral therapy. This TCR derives from an adult with HIV infection. The CDR3 reads CASSLLDKFSYEQYF. DNA of the CDR3: TGTGCCAGCAGCTTATTGGATAAGTTTTCCTACGAGCAGTACTTC.